One and the same sample provided the 12 T cell receptor beta chains below, sequenced in a study of CD8 T cells in Susac syndrome. An input of 0.5 to 1 ug of RNA was subjected to reverse transcription using random hexamers. TCRdb passed the immunoSEQ multiplex PCR reads through MiXCR, listing each CDR3 protein once. Here the sample spans roughly 330,000 distinct CDR3 sequences, about 92% being singletons. The sample comprised CD4+ T cells from PBMCs. Receptor source: a human donor with multiple sclerosis.

The rearrangement uses TRBV18 and TRBJ1-4, with D maybe TRBD1 (5 bases). The CDR3 runs to 16 residues. Germline CDR1 is KGHSH and CDR2 is LQKENI. V gave up 4 bases and J gave up 0 bases, with 12 bases separating them. The CDR3 sequence is CASSRQPGATNEKLFF. DNA of the CDR3: TGTGCCAGCTCACGACAGCCGGGTGCAACTAATGAAAAACTGTTTTTT.

V gene TRBV3-1 combines with J gene TRBJ1-2; the D is unclear. Germline assignment: CDR1 LGHDT and CDR2 YNNKEL (reference sequence). The CDR3 loop spans 13 amino acids. The V end was cut by 1 base, the J end by 7 bases, with 10 bases between. The CDR3 nucleotides are TGTGCCAGCAGCCAAGGGGAGACGGGTGGCTACACCTTC. This codes for CASSQGETGGYTF.

The chain employs TRBV14 and TRBJ1-5, with D hard to call. With 1 base removed from V and 6 bases from J, the gap between germline ends came to 10 bases. This CDR3 is built from 14 residues. In germline, CDR1 is SGHDN, CDR2 FVKESK. CDR3 bases: TGTGCCAGCAGCCAAGTAGGGTTGGGTCAGCCCCAGCATTTT. As protein: CASSQVGLGQPQHF.

The chain joins TRBV30 to TRBJ1-6; 7 bases align to TRBD1. This CDR3 has 14 residues. Per germline, CDR1 GTSNPN and CDR2 SVGIG (reference sequence). J was trimmed by 7 bases and V by 2 bases; bases with no gene match: 5. CDR3 amino acids: CAWSLGQLNSPLHF. CDR3 nucleotide sequence: TGTGCCTGGAGTCTGGGACAGTTAAATTCACCCCTCCACTTT.

The rearrangement uses TRBV14 and TRBJ2-6; TRBD2 might be the D (6 bases). There are 17 residues in the CDR3. Looked up from germline, CDR1 is SGHDN and CDR2 is FVKESK. Trimming cost V 8 bases and J 2 bases, with 19 bases left between them. The CDR3 DNA follows: TGTGCCAGCGGACCCGAACGGAGGGCCACTGGGGCCAACGTCCTGACTTTC. This sequence encodes CASGPERRATGANVLTF.

V usage is TRBV12-3 or TRBV12-4 and J usage is TRBJ1-2; D may be TRBD1 (6 bases). There are 13 residues in the CDR3. Between the trimmed V and J ends, which lost 2 bases and 8 bases, there was a span of 12 bases. CDR3 region: CASSLKGEEGYTF. Written as DNA, the CDR3 is TGTGCCAGCAGTTTAAAGGGGGAGGAGGGCTACACCTTC.

The chain couples TRBV12-3 or TRBV12-4 to TRBJ1-1; weak D call: TRBD1 (6 bases). CDR3 length: 16 amino acids. V shed 6 bases and J shed 3 bases, with 20 bases lying between them. CDR3 region: CASSPVGQLKYTEAFF. CDR3 in DNA: TGTGCCAGCAGCCCCGTCGGACAGCTAAAGTACACTGAAGCTTTCTTT.

This sequence joins TRBV29-1 and TRBJ1-4; maybe TRBD1 (5 bases). CDR3 length: 14 amino acids. Trimming removed 7 bases from V and 0 bases from J, with 12 bases in between. The germline CDR1 and CDR2 sequences are SQVTM and ANQGSEA. The CDR3 loop is CSAQGGSTNEKLFF. The CDR3 bases are TGCAGCGCCCAGGGCGGTTCAACTAATGAAAAACTGTTTTTT.

V usage is TRBV6-5 and J usage is TRBJ1-1; the D is unclear. V gave up 7 bases and J gave up 0 bases, with 12 bases separating them. Germline assignment: CDR1 MNHEY and CDR2 SVGAGI. The CDR3 contains 14 residues. DNA of the CDR3: TGTGCCAGCATCCAGGACGGAATGAACACTGAAGCTTTCTTT. It specifies CASIQDGMNTEAFF.

V usage is TRBV20-1 and J usage is TRBJ1-1; the match to TRBD1 covers 7 bases. CDR3 length equals 14 residues. Unmatched junction bases numbered 6, after V lost 2 bases and J lost 3 bases. Germline V gene lookup returns CDR1 DFQATT and CDR2 SNEGSKA (reference sequence). DNA for the CDR3: TGCAGTGCTAGATCGGAGGGGGCCCACACTGAAGCTTTCTTT. This encodes CSARSEGAHTEAFF.

This chain uses TRBV20-1 with TRBJ2-2, with 7 bases lining up with TRBD2. The V gene end was trimmed by 6 bases and the J gene end by 3 bases; junction bases not matched to a gene: 7. In germline, CDR1 is DFQATT, CDR2 SNEGSKA (reference sequence). CDR3 length equals 14 residues. CDR3 in DNA: TGCAGTGCCCACGGACTAGTAGACACCGGGGAGCTGTTTTTT. Protein product: CSAHGLVDTGELFF.

The chain couples TRBV5-1 to TRBJ2-7, with TRBD2 identical over 9 bases. The CDR3 contains 16 residues. From germline, CDR1 is SGHRS and CDR2 YFSETQ. J gave up 4 bases and V 2 bases, and 10 bases lay outside the gene matches. The CDR3 nucleotides read TGCGCCAGCAGCTTCGGTTCCGGCGGGGGGGCTTACGAGCAGTACTTC. Protein sequence: CASSFGSGGGAYEQYF.